This TCR beta chain was sequenced in a study of patients and donors after allogeneic stem cell transplantation. The length of the CDR3 is 16 residues. CDR1 and CDR2 (germline): ENHRY, SYGVKD. Trimming removed 2 bases from V and 1 base from J, with 12 bases in between. TCRdb analysed the RT-PCR reads with MiXCR anew, one entry per CDR3 protein. The table lists hundreds of thousands of distinct CDR3 sequences, around 16% of them singletons. The material sequenced was blood, either unsorted or a sorted T cell fraction (not recorded which). The rearrangement uses TRBV10-3 and TRBJ2-1, with D possibly matching TRBD2 (6 bases). This TCR was sampled from a human donor who was either an allogeneic HSCT recipient or a stem cell or donor lymphocyte infusion donor (not recorded which). It is not recorded whose cells these are; they may come from a transplant donor. CDR3 nucleotide sequence: TGTGCCATCAGTGAGGGGGTAGCGGCTTCCTACAATGAGCAGTTCTTC. This sequence encodes CAISEGVAASYNEQFF.